Following are 2 T cell receptor beta chains from one sample sequenced in a study of early T cells in non-severe SARS-CoV-2 infection (dated by TCRdb to about 2021). The library came from 5' RACE. The instrument given in TCRdb is NextSeq 500. TCRdb itself trimmed the public reads at Q25 with fastp, ran MiXCR and retained productive beta chains. Rows are combined by CDR3 protein, so each entry shows the most common genes and DNA. For this sample there are 120,000 or so distinct CDR3 sequences; 10% to 15% appear just once. The ten largest clones take up around 4% of the sample. Sequenced here: whole blood, sampled at baseline. The source is an adult who was a healthcare worker with PCR-confirmed SARS-CoV-2 infection or an uninfected control (not recorded which).

The chain couples TRBV2 to TRBJ2-2, with TRBD1 matching over 10 bases. The CDR3 is 16 residues long. Germline V gene lookup returns CDR1 SNHLY and CDR2 FYNNEI. Germline trimming cut 6 bases from V and 4 bases from J; bases unmatched to any gene: 8. CDR3 nucleotides: TGTGCCAGCAGCGGGGGACAGGGGCCGGGCACCGGGGAGCTGTTTTTT. This gives the protein CASSGGQGPGTGELFF.

This clonotype came up a few times. The gene calls are TRBV19 and TRBJ1-4; D remains unclear. Trimming removed 5 bases at V and 4 bases at J, with 17 bases between. Germline V lookup: CDR1 LNHDA, CDR2 SQIVND (reference sequence). CDR3 length: 16 residues. CDR3 in DNA: TGTGCCAGTAGTTCCGCGGGTCTGACCGGTAATGAAAAACTGTTTTTT. It is translated as CASSSAGLTGNEKLFF. The full variable domain, in which reference TRBV19 and TRBJ1-4 provide the parts outside the CDR3, is DGGITQSPKYLFRKEGQNVTLSCEQNLNHDAMYWYRQDPGQGLRLIYYSQIVNDFQKGDIAEGYSVSREKKESFPLTVTSAQKNPTAFYLCASSSAGLTGNEKLFFGSGTQLSVL.